Reported below is one TCR beta chain. Its matching antigen is unknown. Sequenced by immunoSEQ multiplex PCR; TCRdb stores in-frame clones only, minus some. There are 150,000 to 170,000 clones in the sample; 80% to 90% occur only once, and 5.5% lies in the top ten. Looked up from germline, CDR1 is SGHRS and CDR2 is YFSETQ. With 4 bases removed from V and 1 base from J, the gap between germline ends came to 12 bases. CDR3 length equals 15 residues. This entry comes from a study of T cell responses to AZD1222 COVID-19 vaccine. Study results and caveats: Mostly white British, mostly female donors; authors suggested clonal diversity may be underestimated. CD4 TCRs associated with vaccination spanned spike, dominating at 160-218 and 743-854. All repertoire sampling was performed exclusively after the peak T cell response.

The material sequenced was peripheral blood, taken on day 0 of MenACWY control vaccination. The V call is TRBV5-1, the J call TRBJ2-4, with D possibly matching TRBD2 (5 bases). This receptor was taken from an adult in good health. CDR3 amino acids: CASSLTTGAKNIQYF. CDR3 coding DNA: TGCGCCAGCAGCCTTACGACGGGGGCCAAAAACATTCAGTACTTC.